These 12 T cell receptor beta chains originate from one sample sequenced in a study of blood T cells in healthy people across ages. Through a sample-barcoded 5' primer and a J-beta primer mix, a second PCR was run for roughly 6 to 12 cycles. TCRdb reprocessed the 5' RACE reads with MiXCR, giving one entry per CDR3 protein. The data contain about 1,400,000 distinct CDR3 sequences, 59% of them singletons. Input material: blood. These receptors were obtained from a man aged 18-30 years in good health.

The chain uses TRBV29-1 and TRBJ1-1; D is unclear. Germline CDR1 SQVTM, CDR2 ANQGSEA. The CDR3 consists of 12 residues. V lost 3 bases and J 6 bases, leaving 11 bases between the germline ends. The CDR3 region is CSVEADGAEAFF. The DNA of the CDR3 is TGCAGCGTTGAGGCCGACGGCGCTGAAGCTTTCTTT.

The chain recombines TRBV10-3 with TRBJ2-3, with 13 bases identical to TRBD2. The CDR3 extends over 15 amino acids. Looked up from germline, CDR1 is ENHRY and CDR2 is SYGVKD. V gave up 3 bases and J gave up 8 bases; unmatched junction bases: 5. CDR3 bases: TGTGCCATCAGTGACGGACTAGCGGGGGATCTTACGCAGTATTTT. Its protein is CAISDGLAGDLTQYF.

The gene calls are TRBV5-1 and TRBJ2-3; 8 bases map to TRBD1. V shed 1 base and J 5 bases; nucleotides not matched to a gene: 9. The germline CDR1 and CDR2 sequences are SGHRS and YFSETQ. The length of the CDR3 is 16 residues. For the CDR3, the DNA is TGCGCCAGCAGCTTGTTTGTGACAGGGGTTGAAGATACGCAGTATTTT. Encoded protein: CASSLFVTGVEDTQYF.

V and J are TRBV25-1 and TRBJ2-5, with 11 bases aligning to TRBD2. V trimming: 2 bases; J trimming: 4 bases; junction bases outside the gene matches: 6. Germline values: CDR1 MGHDK, CDR2 SYGVNS. The CDR3 spans 16 residues. CDR3 nucleotides: TGTGCCAGCAGTGAACCTACTAGCGGGGGTATAGAGACCCAGTACTTC. Its protein is CASSEPTSGGIETQYF.

This clonotype was seen more than once but under ten times. V is TRBV20-1 and J is TRBJ2-5; D is unclear. V was clipped by 3 bases and J by 3 bases, with 26 bases between them. CDR1 and CDR2 from the germline V gene are DFQATT and SNEGSKA (reference sequence). The CDR3 is made up of 18 amino acids. The CDR3 region is CSARALKMRTNLEETQYF. CDR3 nucleotides: TGCAGTGCTAGGGCCCTCAAGATGAGGACGAATCTTGAAGAGACCCAGTACTTC.

The gene calls are TRBV27 and TRBJ2-1, with D possibly matching TRBD2 (6 bases). The germline V and J ends were trimmed by 8 bases and 7 bases, with 15 bases remaining between them. Germline lookup yields CDR1 MNHEY and CDR2 SMNVEV (reference sequence). This CDR3 has 13 amino acids. CDR3 coding DNA: TGTGCCAGCTGCCCTAGCGCTAGAAATGAGCAGTTCTTC. As protein: CASCPSARNEQFF.

This sequence joins TRBV27 and TRBJ1-3, with TRBD1 matching over 10 bases. The CDR3 length is 13 residues. Germline CDR1 and CDR2: MNHEY and SMNVEV (reference sequence). After removal of 8 bases from V and 2 bases from J, the junction contained 0 bases not matched to a gene. As DNA, the CDR3 is TGTGCCAGCGGACAGGGGGCTGGAAACACCATATATTTT. Its protein is CASGQGAGNTIYF.

The chain has TRBV5-6 and TRBJ2-7, with 9 bases fitting TRBD1. The trim removed 4 bases at V and 3 bases at J, leaving 17 bases unmatched. CDR3 size: 18 residues. The germline V gene encodes CDR1 SGHDT and CDR2 YYEEEE. The CDR3 reads CASSGNYNRDRALYEQYF. In nucleotides, the CDR3 is TGTGCCAGCAGCGGTAATTACAACCGGGACAGGGCCCTCTACGAGCAGTACTTC.

This clonotype has only a few counts. The rearrangement joins TRBV20-1 to TRBJ1-2; D gene unclear. CDR3 length: 16 amino acids. Looked up from germline, CDR1 is DFQATT and CDR2 is SNEGSKA (reference sequence). This CDR3 reads CSLKVGTAQPDYGYTF. The CDR3 DNA reads TGCAGCTTAAAGGTTGGCACCGCCCAACCTGACTATGGCTACACCTTC.

J is TRBJ2-7 and V is TRBV10-3; D not resolved. The ends were cut back, 4 bases at V and 7 bases at J, with 8 bases in the middle. CDR1 and CDR2 (germline): ENHRY, SYGVKD. The CDR3 extends over 11 amino acids. The CDR3 protein is CAISAYNEQYF. Here the CDR3 DNA reads TGTGCCATCAGTGCATACAATGAGCAGTACTTC.

The chain couples TRBV6-6 to TRBJ2-3; D not resolved. This CDR3 has 12 amino acids. Trimming removed 5 bases from V and 8 bases from J, with 11 bases in between. The V gene's germline CDR1 is MNHNY and CDR2 SVGAGI (reference sequence). CDR3 nucleotide sequence: TGTGCCAGCAGTCCGAATTTAGGTACGCAGTATTTT. This codes for CASSPNLGTQYF.

This clonotype was detected once. V gene TRBV13 combines with J gene TRBJ2-1; possibly TRBD2 for D (5 bases). Trimming shortened V by 3 bases and J by 7 bases, and 16 bases separated the two germline ends. The CDR3 contains 15 residues. The germline V gene encodes CDR1 PRHDT and CDR2 FYEKMQ (reference sequence). The CDR3 protein is CASSFSSSGKNEQFF. The CDR3 bases are TGTGCCAGCAGCTTTTCGTCGTCCGGGAAGAATGAGCAGTTCTTC.